This T cell receptor beta chain was recovered during a study of shared clonotypes between healthy human individuals. Sequencing used immunoSEQ multiplex PCR; TCRdb keeps in-frame clones, though not all of them. The top ten hold 10% to 15% of the sample, which has 450,000 to 500,000 clones, approximately 81% seen once. Per the germline V gene, CDR1 is LNHDA and CDR2 is SQIVND (reference sequence). The CDR3 has 14 residues. V lost 4 bases, J lost 4 bases, and 13 bases lay in between. This clone was seen many times. The same CDR3 is also encoded by other DNA sequences in this sample. This sequence joins TRBV19 and TRBJ1-2; D is unclear. Sequencing was carried out using PBMCs. The receptor comes from a woman in her thirties or forties in good health. Some clones in this sample may be carry-over from other donors' samples. In nucleotides, the CDR3 is TGTGCCAGTAGTACCCTGAAGGAATTCTATGGCTACACCTTC. Translating gives CASSTLKEFYGYTF.